This T cell receptor beta chain was documented in a study of T cell repertoires in cytomegalovirus infection. The V gene lost 6 bases and the J gene lost 1 base, with 6 bases spanning the gap. Looked up from germline, CDR1 is SGHTA and CDR2 is FQGNSA. The CDR3 runs 12 residues. In regard to this clonotype: As yet, its antigen is unknown.

TCRdb called the reads again in MiXCR, with one record for every CDR3 protein. The sample carries a few hundred thousand distinct CDR3 sequences, about 33% recorded once. The study, taken as a whole, reports: Cumulative public TCR beta family frequency identified CMV carriers with the relevant HLA. HLA-C-restricted TCR beta clonotypes specific for CMV led the ex vivo response.

This chain links TRBV7-2 with TRBJ1-1; D unclear. The material sequenced was cultured PBMCs, taken from culture after CMV antigen stimulation. The TCR originated in a human donor in good health (CMV status not recorded). Some clones in this sample may be carry-over from other donors' samples. The DNA for the CDR3 is TGTGCCAGCAGTCATCCGAACACTGAAGCTTTCTTT. Encoded protein: CASSHPNTEAFF.